Shown below are 3 T cell receptor beta chains from a single sample sequenced in a study of shared clonotypes between healthy human individuals. The protocol was immunoSEQ multiplex PCR, while the TCRdb copy is restricted to in-frame clones and leaves out a portion. The sample lists some 600,000 clones; roughly 95% were seen once. CD45RO-negative, CCR7-positively selected cells formed the naive CD8 fraction, excluding terminally differentiated effector memory CD45RA+ cells. Material: naive CD8+ T cells sorted from blood. The source of these receptors is a woman in her twenties or thirties in good health.

This clone was found once. The chain is built from TRBV5-1 and TRBJ2-7; D gene ambiguous. The V and J ends lost 0 bases and 5 bases respectively, with 15 bases between them. Per the germline V gene, CDR1 is SGHRS and CDR2 is YFSETQ. This CDR3 comprises 15 residues. The chain's CDR3 is CASSLGRPSGNEQYF. In DNA, the CDR3 is TGCGCCAGCAGCTTGGGTCGACCCTCTGGTAACGAGCAGTACTTC.

The V gene is TRBV2, the J gene TRBJ2-1; 10 bases align to TRBD2. V was clipped by 10 bases and J by 4 bases; unmatched bases: 16. Germline V lookup: CDR1 SNHLY, CDR2 FYNNEI. This CDR3 comprises 17 residues. The DNA of the CDR3 is TGTGCCATCCCTTCGCGGGCTAGCGGGAGTCGGTACAATGAGCAGTTCTTC. The encoded protein is CAIPSRASGSRYNEQFF. The variable domain in full, with the rest retrieved from reference TRBV2 and TRBJ2-1, is EPEVTQTPSHQVTQMGQEVILRCVPISNHLYFYWYRQILGQKVEFLVSFYNNEISEKSEIFDDQFSVERPDGSNFTLKIRSTKLEDSAMYFCAIPSRASGSRYNEQFFGPGTRLTVL.

This clone was found once. The J gene is TRBJ1-2, the V gene TRBV4-1; D not certain. The ends were cut back, 3 bases at V and 4 bases at J, with 15 bases in the middle. In germline, CDR1 is MGHRA, CDR2 YSYEKL. The CDR3 has 15 residues. CDR3 DNA: TGCGCCAGCAGCCATCCGAAGGGCATGATCTATGGCTACACCTTC. It yields the protein CASSHPKGMIYGYTF.